This T cell receptor beta chain was sequenced for a study of cytomegalovirus exposure and HLA in healthy donors. Study in general: Ancestry clustering placed more than 80% of some 400 genotyped donors in the Caucasian-associated cluster.

The CDR3 covers 13 residues. Looked up from germline, CDR1 is SQVTM and CDR2 is ANQGSEA. V lost 4 bases and J 2 bases, leaving 10 bases between the germline ends. The PCR was carried out with 60 Vbeta primers and 13 Jbeta primers. Clones were read by immunoSEQ multiplex PCR, and TCRdb kept only the in-frame ones, dropping some. The table shows under 150,000 clones, with 60% to 80% occurring only once. The chain carries TRBV29-1 and TRBJ2-3, with unresolved D. The receptor's source is a woman in her twenties or thirties in good health and CMV-seropositive. The specimen was PBMCs. The CDR3 here is CSVGNSFTDTQYF. In DNA, the CDR3 is TGCAGCGTTGGTAACAGCTTCACAGATACGCAGTATTTT.